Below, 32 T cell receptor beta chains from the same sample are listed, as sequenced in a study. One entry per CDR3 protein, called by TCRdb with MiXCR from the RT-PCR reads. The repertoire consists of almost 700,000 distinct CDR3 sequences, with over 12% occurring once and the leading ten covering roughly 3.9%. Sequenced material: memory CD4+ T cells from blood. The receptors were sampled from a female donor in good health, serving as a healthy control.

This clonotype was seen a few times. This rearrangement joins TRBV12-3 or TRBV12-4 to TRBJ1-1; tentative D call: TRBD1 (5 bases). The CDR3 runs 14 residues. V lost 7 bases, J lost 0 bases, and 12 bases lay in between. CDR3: CASTWGPMNTEAFF. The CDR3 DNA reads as TGTGCCAGCACCTGGGGCCCCATGAACACTGAAGCTTTCTTT.

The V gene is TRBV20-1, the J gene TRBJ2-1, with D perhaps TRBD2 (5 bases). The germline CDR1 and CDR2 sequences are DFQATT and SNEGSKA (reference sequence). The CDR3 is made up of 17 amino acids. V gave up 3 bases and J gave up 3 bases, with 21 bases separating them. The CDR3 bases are TGCAGTGCTAGTCTCCCTCGGGGTGGTGGGGACTACAATGAGCAGTTCTTC. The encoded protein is CSASLPRGGGDYNEQFF.

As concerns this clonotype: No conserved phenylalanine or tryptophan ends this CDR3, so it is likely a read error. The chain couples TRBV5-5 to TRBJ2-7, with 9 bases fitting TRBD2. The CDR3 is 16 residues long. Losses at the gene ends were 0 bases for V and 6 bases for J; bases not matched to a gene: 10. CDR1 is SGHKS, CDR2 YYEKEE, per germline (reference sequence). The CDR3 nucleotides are TGTGCCAGCAGCTTGGCGTCGCTAGCGGGACTCAGCGAGCAGTACTTG. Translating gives CASSLASLAGLSEQYL.

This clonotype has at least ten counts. The CDR3 spells CASSSEVMVWNQPQHF. The CDR3 DNA is TGTGCCAGCAGCTCCGAGGTTATGGTATGGAATCAGCCCCAGCATTTT. The genes are TRBV12-3 or TRBV12-4 and TRBJ1-5; D is unclear. CDR3 length: 16 amino acids. V lost 6 bases and J 4 bases, leaving 19 bases between the germline ends.

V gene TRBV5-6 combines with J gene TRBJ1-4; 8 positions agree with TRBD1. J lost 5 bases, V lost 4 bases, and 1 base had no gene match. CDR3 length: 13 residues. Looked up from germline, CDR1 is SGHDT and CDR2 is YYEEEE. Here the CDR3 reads CASSRTGNEKLFF. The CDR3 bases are TGTGCCAGCAGCAGGACAGGGAATGAAAAACTGTTTTTT.

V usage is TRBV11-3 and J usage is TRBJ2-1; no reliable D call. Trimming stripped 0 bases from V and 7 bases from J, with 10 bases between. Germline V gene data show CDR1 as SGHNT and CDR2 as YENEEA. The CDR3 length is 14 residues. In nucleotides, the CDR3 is TGTGCCAGCAGCTTAGATCGGTCATCAAATGAGCAGTTCTTC. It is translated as CASSLDRSSNEQFF.

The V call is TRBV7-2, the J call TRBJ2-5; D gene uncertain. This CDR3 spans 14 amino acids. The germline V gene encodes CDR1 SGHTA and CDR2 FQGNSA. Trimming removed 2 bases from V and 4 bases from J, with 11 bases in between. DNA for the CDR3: TGTGCCAGCAGCTTAAGAGACTCCCTAGAGACCCAGTACTTC. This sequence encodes CASSLRDSLETQYF. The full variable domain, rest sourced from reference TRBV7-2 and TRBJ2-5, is GAGVSQSPSNKVTEKGKDVELRCDPISGHTALYWYRQSLGQGLEFLIYFQGNSAPDKSGLPSDRFSAERTGGSVSTLTIQRTQQEDSAVYLCASSLRDSLETQYFGPGTRLLVL.

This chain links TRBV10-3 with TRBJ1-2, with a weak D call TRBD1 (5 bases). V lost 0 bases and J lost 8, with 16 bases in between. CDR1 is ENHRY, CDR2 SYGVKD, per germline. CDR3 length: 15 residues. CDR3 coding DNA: TGTGCCATCAGTGAGTCTGATAGGGGCGCGGGAGGCTACACCTTC. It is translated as CAISESDRGAGGYTF.

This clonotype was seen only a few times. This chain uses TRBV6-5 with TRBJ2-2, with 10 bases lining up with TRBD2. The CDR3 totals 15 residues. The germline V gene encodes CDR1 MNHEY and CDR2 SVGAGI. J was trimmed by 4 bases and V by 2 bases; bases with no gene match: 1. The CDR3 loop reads CASSYRLAGTGELFF. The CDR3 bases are TGTGCCAGCAGTTACCGACTAGCGGGCACCGGGGAGCTGTTTTTT.

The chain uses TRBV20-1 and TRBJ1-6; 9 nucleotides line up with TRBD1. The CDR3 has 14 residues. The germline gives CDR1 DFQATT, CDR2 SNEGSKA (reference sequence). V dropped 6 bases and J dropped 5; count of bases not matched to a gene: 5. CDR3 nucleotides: TGCAGTGCCCTGGACAGGGGAGATAATTCACCCCTCCACTTT. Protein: CSALDRGDNSPLHF.

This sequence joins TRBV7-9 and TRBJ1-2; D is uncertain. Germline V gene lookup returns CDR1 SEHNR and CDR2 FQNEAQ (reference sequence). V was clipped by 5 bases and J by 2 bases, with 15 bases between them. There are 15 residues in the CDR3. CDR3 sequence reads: CASSPGGNVNYGYTF. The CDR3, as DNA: TGTGCCAGCAGCCCTGGCGGGAACGTGAACTATGGCTACACCTTC. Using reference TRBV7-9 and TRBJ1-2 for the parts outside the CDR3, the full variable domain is DTGVSQNPRHKITKRGQNVTFRCDPISEHNRLYWYRQTLGQGPEFLTYFQNEAQLEKSRLLSDRFSAERPKGSFSTLEIQRTEQGDSAMYLCASSPGGNVNYGYTFGSGTRLTVV.

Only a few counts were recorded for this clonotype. The CDR3 DNA reads as TGTGCCAGCAGTTCCTTAGCGGGCAGCTTTTTCTTC. This sequence encodes CASSSLAGSFFF. The rearrangement joins TRBV6-2 or TRBV6-3 to TRBJ2-1, with 7 bases identical to TRBD2. The CDR3 length is 12 residues. Germline trimming cut 4 bases from V and 16 bases from J; bases unmatched to any gene: 10. Germline V gives CDR1 MNHEY, CDR2 SVGEGT.

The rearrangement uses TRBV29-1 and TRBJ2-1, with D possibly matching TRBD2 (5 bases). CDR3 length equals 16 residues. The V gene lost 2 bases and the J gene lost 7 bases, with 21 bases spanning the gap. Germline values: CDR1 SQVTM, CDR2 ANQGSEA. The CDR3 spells CSVESRGGNVGNEQFF. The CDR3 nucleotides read TGCAGCGTTGAAAGTCGCGGAGGAAACGTGGGAAATGAGCAGTTCTTC.

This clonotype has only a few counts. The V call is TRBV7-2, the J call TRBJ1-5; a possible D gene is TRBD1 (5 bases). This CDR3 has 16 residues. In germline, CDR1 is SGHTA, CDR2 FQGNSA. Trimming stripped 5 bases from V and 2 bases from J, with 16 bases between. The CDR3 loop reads CASSRTQGGGNQPQHF. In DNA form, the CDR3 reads TGTGCCAGCAGCCGCACCCAGGGTGGAGGCAATCAGCCCCAGCATTTT.

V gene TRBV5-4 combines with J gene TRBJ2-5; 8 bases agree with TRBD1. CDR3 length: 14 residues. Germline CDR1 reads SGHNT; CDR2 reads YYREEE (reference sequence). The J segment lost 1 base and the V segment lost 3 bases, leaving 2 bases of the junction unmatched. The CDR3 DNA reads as TGTGCCAGCAGCTCGGGACAGGCCCAAGAGACCCAGTACTTC. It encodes CASSSGQAQETQYF.

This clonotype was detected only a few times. This CDR3 reads CASSYSRSQYYNSPLHF. The CDR3 bases are TGTGCCAGCAGTTACTCGAGATCCCAGTACTATAATTCACCCCTCCACTTT. The chain employs TRBV6-5 and TRBJ1-6; D not certain. The V end lost 0 bases, the J end lost 3 bases, and 12 bases lay between the germline ends. Germline CDR1 reads MNHEY; CDR2 reads SVGAGI. This CDR3 has 17 residues.

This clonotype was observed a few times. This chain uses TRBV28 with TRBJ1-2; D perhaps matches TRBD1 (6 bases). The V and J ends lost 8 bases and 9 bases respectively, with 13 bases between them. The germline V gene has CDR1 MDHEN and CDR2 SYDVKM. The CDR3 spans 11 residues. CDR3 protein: CASGQSGSYTF. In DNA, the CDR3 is TGTGCCAGCGGACAGTCAGGAAGCTACACCTTC.

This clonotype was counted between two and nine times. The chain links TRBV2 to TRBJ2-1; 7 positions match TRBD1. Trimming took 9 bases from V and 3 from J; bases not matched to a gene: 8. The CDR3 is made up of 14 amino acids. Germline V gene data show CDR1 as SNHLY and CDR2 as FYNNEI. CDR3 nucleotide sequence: TGTGCCAGTCGGACAGGCATCGACTACAATGAGCAGTTCTTC. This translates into CASRTGIDYNEQFF.

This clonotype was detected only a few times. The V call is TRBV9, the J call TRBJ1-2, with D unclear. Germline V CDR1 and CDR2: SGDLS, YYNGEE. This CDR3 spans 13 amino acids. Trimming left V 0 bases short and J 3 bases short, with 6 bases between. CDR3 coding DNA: TGTGCCAGCAGCGTAGTTGAGGACTATGGCTACACCTTC. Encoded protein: CASSVVEDYGYTF.

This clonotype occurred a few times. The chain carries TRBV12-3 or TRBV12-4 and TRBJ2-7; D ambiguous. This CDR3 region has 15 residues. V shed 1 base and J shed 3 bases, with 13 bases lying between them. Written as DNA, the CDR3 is TGTGCCAGCAGTTTAGGGGTCGGGTGGAACTACGAGCAGTACTTC. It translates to CASSLGVGWNYEQYF.

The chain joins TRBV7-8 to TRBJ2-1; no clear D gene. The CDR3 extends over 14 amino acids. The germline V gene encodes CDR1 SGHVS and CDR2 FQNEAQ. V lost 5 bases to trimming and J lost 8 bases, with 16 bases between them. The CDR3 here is CASSPRAPVDEQFF. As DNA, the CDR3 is TGTGCCAGCAGCCCCCGGGCGCCGGTAGATGAGCAGTTCTTC.

The CDR3 DNA is TGCAGCGTCCTTACCGGGACAGGGGGCACTGAAGCTTTCTTT. Translation gives CSVLTGTGGTEAFF. The rearrangement joins TRBV29-1 to TRBJ1-1; 11 bases agree with TRBD1. The CDR3 has 14 residues. V lost 6 bases to trimming and J lost 4 bases; unmatched junction nucleotides: 7. The germline V gene encodes CDR1 SQVTM and CDR2 ANQGSEA.

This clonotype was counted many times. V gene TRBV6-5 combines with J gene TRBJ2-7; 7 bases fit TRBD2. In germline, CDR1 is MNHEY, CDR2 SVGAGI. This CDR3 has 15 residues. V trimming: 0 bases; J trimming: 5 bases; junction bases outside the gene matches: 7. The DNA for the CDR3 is TGTGCCAGCAGTTACTCCCTGACTAGCCCCCACGAGCAGTACTTC. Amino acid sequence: CASSYSLTSPHEQYF.

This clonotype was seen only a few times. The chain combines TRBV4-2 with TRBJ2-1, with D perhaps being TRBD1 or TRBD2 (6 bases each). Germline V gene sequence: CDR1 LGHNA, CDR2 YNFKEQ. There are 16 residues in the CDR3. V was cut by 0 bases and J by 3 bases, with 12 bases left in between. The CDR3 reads CASSQDQGGGYNEQFF. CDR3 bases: TGTGCCAGCAGCCAAGATCAAGGAGGGGGCTACAATGAGCAGTTCTTC.

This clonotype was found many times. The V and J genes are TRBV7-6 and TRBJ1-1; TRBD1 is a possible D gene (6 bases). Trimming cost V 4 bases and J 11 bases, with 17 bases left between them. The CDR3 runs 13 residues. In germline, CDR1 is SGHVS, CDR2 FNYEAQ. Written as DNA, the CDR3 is TGTGCCAGCAGCTCGAACAGGGATCGTTCGGCTTTCTTT. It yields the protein CASSSNRDRSAFF.

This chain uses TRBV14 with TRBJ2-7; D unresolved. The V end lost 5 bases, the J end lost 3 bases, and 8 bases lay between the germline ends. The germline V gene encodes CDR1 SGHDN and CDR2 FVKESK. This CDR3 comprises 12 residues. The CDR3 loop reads CASSSWVYEQYF. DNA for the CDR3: TGTGCCAGCAGCTCCTGGGTCTACGAGCAGTACTTC.

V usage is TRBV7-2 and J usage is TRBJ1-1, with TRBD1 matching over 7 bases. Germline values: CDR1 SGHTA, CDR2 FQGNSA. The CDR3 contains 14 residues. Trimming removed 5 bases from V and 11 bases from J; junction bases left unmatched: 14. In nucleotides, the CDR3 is TGTGCCAGCAGCCCCCCCATGAGGGGGCGCGTCGCTTTCTTT. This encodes CASSPPMRGRVAFF.

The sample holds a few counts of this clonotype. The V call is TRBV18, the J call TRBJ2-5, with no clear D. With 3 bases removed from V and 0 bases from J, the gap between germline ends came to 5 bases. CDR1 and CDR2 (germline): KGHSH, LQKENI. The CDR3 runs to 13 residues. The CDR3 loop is CASSPANQETQYF. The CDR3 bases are TGTGCCAGCTCACCCGCCAACCAAGAGACCCAGTACTTC.

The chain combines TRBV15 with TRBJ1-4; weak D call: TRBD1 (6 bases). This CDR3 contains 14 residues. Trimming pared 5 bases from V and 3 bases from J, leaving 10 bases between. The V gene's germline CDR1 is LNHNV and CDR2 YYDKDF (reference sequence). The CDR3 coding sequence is TGTGCCACCAGCGAACAGGGTCCTAATGAAAAACTGTTTTTT. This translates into CATSEQGPNEKLFF.

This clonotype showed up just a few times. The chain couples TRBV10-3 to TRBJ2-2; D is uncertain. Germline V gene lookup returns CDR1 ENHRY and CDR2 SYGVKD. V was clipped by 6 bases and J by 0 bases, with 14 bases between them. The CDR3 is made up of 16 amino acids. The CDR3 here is CAISVQRVTNTGELFF. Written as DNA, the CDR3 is TGTGCCATCAGCGTTCAACGGGTGACGAACACCGGGGAGCTGTTTTTT.

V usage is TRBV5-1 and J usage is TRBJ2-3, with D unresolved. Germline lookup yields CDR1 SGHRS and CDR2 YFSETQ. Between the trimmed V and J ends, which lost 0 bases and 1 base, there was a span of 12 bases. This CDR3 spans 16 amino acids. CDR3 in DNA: TGCGCCAGCAGCTTGGGGCCGGATCTGGGCACAGATACGCAGTATTTT. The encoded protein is CASSLGPDLGTDTQYF.

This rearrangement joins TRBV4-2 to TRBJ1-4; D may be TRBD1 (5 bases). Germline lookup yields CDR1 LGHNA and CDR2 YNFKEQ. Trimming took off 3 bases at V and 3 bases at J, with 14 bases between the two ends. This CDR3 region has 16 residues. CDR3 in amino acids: CASSQGETAANEKLFF. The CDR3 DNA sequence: TGTGCCAGCAGCCAGGGAGAGACAGCAGCTAATGAAAAACTGTTTTTT.